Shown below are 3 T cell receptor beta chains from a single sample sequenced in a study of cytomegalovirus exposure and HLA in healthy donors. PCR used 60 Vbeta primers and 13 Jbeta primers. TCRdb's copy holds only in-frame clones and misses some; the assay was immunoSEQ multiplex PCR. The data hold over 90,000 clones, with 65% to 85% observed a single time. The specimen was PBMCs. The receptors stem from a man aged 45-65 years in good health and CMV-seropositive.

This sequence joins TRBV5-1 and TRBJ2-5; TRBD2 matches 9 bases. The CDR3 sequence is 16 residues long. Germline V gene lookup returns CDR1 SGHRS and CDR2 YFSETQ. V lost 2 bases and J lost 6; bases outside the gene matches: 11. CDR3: CASSFELAGLPQTQYF. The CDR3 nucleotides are TGCGCCAGCAGCTTTGAACTAGCGGGTCTGCCGCAGACCCAGTACTTC.

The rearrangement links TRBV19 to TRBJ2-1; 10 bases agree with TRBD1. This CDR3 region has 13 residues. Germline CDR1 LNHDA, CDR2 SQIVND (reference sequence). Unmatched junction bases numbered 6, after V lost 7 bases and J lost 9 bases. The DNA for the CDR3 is TGTGCCAGTACGGACAGGGGGAACGGTGAGCAGTTCTTC. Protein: CASTDRGNGEQFF.

The CDR3 sequence is CASSDLGGVNTEAFF. For the CDR3, the DNA is TGCGCCAGCAGTGACCTCGGGGGGGTGAACACTGAAGCTTTCTTT. The V call is TRBV5-1, the J call TRBJ1-1, with D tentatively TRBD1 (5 bases). CDR1 and CDR2 (germline): SGHRS, YFSETQ. V shed 5 bases and J shed 0 bases, with 14 bases lying between them. The CDR3 totals 15 residues.